Listed below are T cell receptor beta chains from one sample, sequenced in a study of T cell responses to AZD1222 COVID-19 vaccine. Only in-frame clones appear in the TCRdb table, and some are missing; sequencing was by immunoSEQ multiplex PCR. The data contain approximately 110,000 clones, about 91% of them seen just once; the ten biggest clones take up under 6.5%. This specimen was peripheral blood, taken on day 0 of AZD1222 vaccination. The receptor set was obtained from an adult in good health. Each CDR3 is given with its conserved first and last residue. Fields, in order: V gene, D gene, clone size, J gene, CDR3 protein, CDR3 DNA. D genes are given only for firm matches. Size values are once, few and many counts, or a class for expanded clones, and some rows have none.

v_gene: TRBV7-3; d_gene: TRBD1; abundance: -; j_gene: TRBJ1-6; CDR3aa: CASSLSGTDSPLHF; CDR3nt: TGTGCCAGCAGCTTAAGCGGGACAGATTCACCCCTCCACTTT
v_gene: TRBV7-2; d_gene: -; abundance: -; j_gene: TRBJ2-7; CDR3aa: CASSPTRADYEQYF; CDR3nt: TGTGCCAGCAGCCCGACACGGGCGGACTACGAGCAGTACTTC
v_gene: TRBV3-1/TRBV3-2; d_gene: -; abundance: -; j_gene: TRBJ1-2; CDR3aa: CASSQSRATYGYTF; CDR3nt: TGTGCCAGCAGCCAAAGCCGGGCTACCTATGGCTACACCTTC
v_gene: TRBV6-5; d_gene: TRBD1; abundance: -; j_gene: TRBJ1-2; CDR3aa: CASFGQGVYGYTF; CDR3nt: TGTGCCAGCTTCGGACAGGGCGTCTATGGCTACACCTTC
v_gene: TRBV7-6; d_gene: -; abundance: -; j_gene: TRBJ1-6; CDR3aa: CASSQYTDSYNSPLHF; CDR3nt: TGTGCCAGCAGCCAGTATACAGACTCCTATAATTCACCCCTCCACTTT
v_gene: TRBV7-6; d_gene: -; abundance: few; j_gene: TRBJ2-6; CDR3aa: CASSQLGAGAVGTGANVLTF; CDR3nt: TGTGCCAGCAGCCAGCTGGGAGCAGGGGCGGTTGGGACTGGGGCCAACGTCCTGACTTTC
v_gene: TRBV18; d_gene: -; abundance: -; j_gene: TRBJ1-1; CDR3aa: CASSPNKNTEAFF; CDR3nt: TGTGCCAGCTCACCAAACAAGAACACTGAAGCTTTCTTT
v_gene: TRBV7-2; d_gene: -; abundance: -; j_gene: TRBJ1-2; CDR3aa: CASSVWARNYGYTF; CDR3nt: TGTGCCAGCAGCGTATGGGCCCGGAACTATGGCTACACCTTC
v_gene: TRBV7-9; d_gene: -; abundance: -; j_gene: TRBJ1-2; CDR3aa: CASSPAGGSQQGDTF; CDR3nt: TGTGCCAGCAGCCCAGCCGGGGGGAGTCAACAGGGTGACACCTTC
v_gene: TRBV11-2; d_gene: -; abundance: few; j_gene: TRBJ2-2; CDR3aa: CASSLRGGRNTGELFF; CDR3nt: TGTGCCAGCAGCTTACGTGGGGGGCGCAACACCGGGGAGCTGTTTTTT
v_gene: TRBV6-5; d_gene: -; abundance: once; j_gene: TRBJ2-1; CDR3aa: CASSKGLGVYNEQFF; CDR3nt: TGTGCCAGCAGTAAGGGACTGGGCGTATACAATGAGCAGTTCTTC
v_gene: TRBV5-6; d_gene: -; abundance: -; j_gene: TRBJ2-5; CDR3aa: CASSLVDQETQYF; CDR3nt: TGTGCCAGCAGCTTGGTGGACCAAGAGACCCAGTACTTC
v_gene: TRBV7-9; d_gene: -; abundance: -; j_gene: TRBJ1-6; CDR3aa: CASTTQDVSPPLHF; CDR3nt: TGTGCCAGCACCACACAAGATGTCTCTCCTCCCCTCCACTTT
v_gene: TRBV10-3; d_gene: TRBD1; abundance: few; j_gene: TRBJ2-1; CDR3aa: CAISESQDRGHEQFF; CDR3nt: TGTGCCATCAGTGAGTCTCAGGACAGGGGGCATGAGCAGTTCTTC
v_gene: TRBV3-1/TRBV3-2; d_gene: -; abundance: -; j_gene: TRBJ2-5; CDR3aa: CASSHEGRRTETQYF; CDR3nt: TGTGCCAGCAGCCATGAGGGGAGGCGTACAGAGACCCAGTACTTC
v_gene: TRBV19; d_gene: -; abundance: once; j_gene: TRBJ1-5; CDR3aa: CASSTGPPQTQHF; CDR3nt: TGTGCCAGTAGTACGGGTCCACCGCAAACCCAGCATTTT
v_gene: TRBV28; d_gene: -; abundance: -; j_gene: TRBJ2-7; CDR3aa: CASSFRATPPYEQYF; CDR3nt: TGTGCCAGCAGTTTCCGGGCCACACCCCCCTACGAGCAGTACTTC
v_gene: TRBV9; d_gene: -; abundance: -; j_gene: TRBJ1-3; CDR3aa: CASSSRQTGNTIYF; CDR3nt: TGTGCCAGCAGCTCCCGGCAAACTGGAAACACCATATATTTT
v_gene: TRBV18; d_gene: TRBD1; abundance: -; j_gene: TRBJ2-1; CDR3aa: CASSPRQGTEQFF; CDR3nt: TGTGCCAGCTCACCCAGACAGGGTACTGAGCAGTTCTTC
v_gene: TRBV18; d_gene: TRBD1; abundance: -; j_gene: TRBJ1-6; CDR3aa: CASSPTGTGNSPLHF; CDR3nt: TGTGCCAGCTCACCCACGGGGACAGGGAACTCACCCCTCCACTTT
v_gene: TRBV11-2; d_gene: -; abundance: -; j_gene: TRBJ2-7; CDR3aa: CASSPGLRYEQYF; CDR3nt: TGTGCCAGCAGCCCGGGACTCCGCTACGAGCAGTACTTC
v_gene: TRBV7-2; d_gene: -; abundance: -; j_gene: TRBJ1-2; CDR3aa: CASSFTPGAPNGYTF; CDR3nt: TGTGCCAGCAGCTTCACTCCAGGCGCCCCTAACGGCTACACCTTC
v_gene: TRBV18; d_gene: TRBD1; abundance: once; j_gene: TRBJ2-7; CDR3aa: CASSPPDRSSYEQYF; CDR3nt: TGTGCCAGCTCACCCCCGGACAGGAGCTCCTACGAGCAGTACTTC
v_gene: TRBV18; d_gene: TRBD2; abundance: -; j_gene: TRBJ2-3; CDR3aa: CASSAGTSGGDTQYF; CDR3nt: TGTGCCAGCTCAGCCGGGACTAGCGGGGGAGATACGCAGTATTTT
v_gene: TRBV10-3; d_gene: TRBD1; abundance: -; j_gene: TRBJ2-7; CDR3aa: CAISGQGASLEQYF; CDR3nt: TGTGCCATCAGTGGGCAGGGGGCGTCTCTCGAGCAGTACTTC
v_gene: TRBV11-2; d_gene: -; abundance: -; j_gene: TRBJ2-4; CDR3aa: CASSSDAGSQYF; CDR3nt: TGTGCCAGCAGTTCCGACGCGGGATCCCAGTACTTC
v_gene: TRBV28; d_gene: TRBD1; abundance: -; j_gene: TRBJ1-2; CDR3aa: CASSPPPGGGDGYTF; CDR3nt: TGTGCCAGCAGTCCCCCCCCCGGAGGGGGCGATGGCTACACCTTC
v_gene: TRBV11-3; d_gene: TRBD2; abundance: few; j_gene: TRBJ2-2; CDR3aa: CASSLDLAGSFPNTGELFF; CDR3nt: TGTGCCAGCAGCTTAGACCTAGCGGGGAGTTTCCCAAACACCGGGGAGCTGTTTTTT
v_gene: TRBV11-2; d_gene: -; abundance: -; j_gene: TRBJ1-2; CDR3aa: CASSLGGDHYGYTF; CDR3nt: TGTGCCAGCAGCTTGGGTGGGGACCACTATGGCTACACCTTC
v_gene: TRBV28; d_gene: -; abundance: -; j_gene: TRBJ2-5; CDR3aa: CASGWETQYF; CDR3nt: TGTGCCAGCGGCTGGGAGACCCAGTACTTC
v_gene: TRBV29-1; d_gene: TRBD1; abundance: -; j_gene: TRBJ2-1; CDR3aa: CSGGQDNEQFF; CDR3nt: TGCAGCGGCGGACAGGACAATGAGCAGTTCTTC
v_gene: TRBV7-2; d_gene: TRBD2; abundance: -; j_gene: TRBJ2-3; CDR3aa: CASSLVGGGPGDTQYF; CDR3nt: TGTGCCAGCAGCTTAGTCGGGGGGGGCCCGGGAGATACGCAGTATTTT
v_gene: TRBV5-1; d_gene: TRBD2; abundance: -; j_gene: TRBJ2-1; CDR3aa: CASSLGNSGGYNEQFF; CDR3nt: TGCGCCAGCAGCTTGGGTAATAGCGGGGGATACAATGAGCAGTTCTTC
v_gene: TRBV18; d_gene: TRBD1; abundance: -; j_gene: TRBJ1-3; CDR3aa: CASSPIWTGQSSGNTIYF; CDR3nt: TGTGCCAGCTCACCAATTTGGACAGGGCAAAGCTCTGGAAACACCATATATTTT
v_gene: TRBV10-1; d_gene: -; abundance: -; j_gene: TRBJ1-6; CDR3aa: CASSAQINSPLHF; CDR3nt: TGCGCCAGCAGTGCGCAGATTAATTCACCCCTCCACTTT
v_gene: TRBV28; d_gene: -; abundance: -; j_gene: TRBJ1-4; CDR3aa: CASSGYYSATNEKLFF; CDR3nt: TGTGCCAGCAGTGGGTATTACAGTGCAACTAATGAAAAACTGTTTTTT
v_gene: TRBV9; d_gene: -; abundance: -; j_gene: TRBJ2-1; CDR3aa: CASSRTTTDGNEQFF; CDR3nt: TGTGCCAGCAGCCGGACTACAACCGATGGGAATGAGCAGTTCTTC
v_gene: TRBV10-3; d_gene: -; abundance: -; j_gene: TRBJ1-1; CDR3aa: CAISDPKNTEAFF; CDR3nt: TGTGCCATCAGTGATCCGAAGAACACTGAAGCTTTCTTT